The 15 T cell receptor beta chains listed next were all sequenced from one sample in a study of response to subunit inactivated influenza vaccine. Via MiXCR, TCRdb re-called the RT-PCR reads, giving one row per CDR3 protein. The sample includes approximately 500,000 distinct CDR3 sequences, approximately 12% of them seen just once. This sample comprised PBMCs from blood, obtained about 6 weeks after vaccination. These receptor sequences come from a man in his fifties who received an inactivated influenza vaccine.

J is TRBJ2-7 and V is TRBV4-1; 8 bases line up with TRBD1. The CDR3 is made up of 16 amino acids. J lost 3 bases, V lost 3 bases, and 10 bases had no gene match. CDR1 is MGHRA, CDR2 YSYEKL, per germline. CDR3 nucleotides: TGCGCCAGCAGCCAGGGCCCGGGACAGGTCTTCTACGAGCAGTACTTC. This sequence encodes CASSQGPGQVFYEQYF.

This clonotype came up a few times. The chain links TRBV4-3 to TRBJ2-1, with 9 positions matching TRBD1. The ends lost 2 bases at V and 8 bases at J; junction bases unmatched: 10. The CDR3 has 16 residues. Germline CDR1 and CDR2: LGHNA and YSLEER. CDR3 DNA: TGCGCCAGCAGCCAACGGCTGGACAGGGGTTCGGATGAGCAGTTCTTC. This sequence encodes CASSQRLDRGSDEQFF.

In this sample, this clonotype turned up a few times. The chain employs TRBV5-5 and TRBJ2-2; 9 bases line up with TRBD2. Germline CDR1 is SGHKS and CDR2 is YYEKEE (reference sequence). The CDR3 runs to 16 residues. J gave up 7 bases and V 0 bases, and 7 bases lay outside the gene matches. Here the CDR3 reads CASSLAAGGRVGELFF. The CDR3 DNA follows: TGTGCCAGCAGCTTGGCAGCGGGGGGCCGTGTCGGGGAGCTGTTTTTT.

J is TRBJ2-2 and V is TRBV24-1; 9 positions match TRBD2. The CDR3 covers 15 residues. Trimming cost V 3 bases and J 5 bases; bases outside gene matches: 3. CDR1 is KGHDR, CDR2 SFDVKD, per germline. CDR3 DNA: TGTGCCACCAGTGATAATAGCGGGAGAACCGGGGAGCTGTTTTTT. Amino acid sequence: CATSDNSGRTGELFF.

This clonotype was detected many times. The rearrangement links TRBV5-1 to TRBJ2-1, with 11 nucleotides matching TRBD2. Trimming at V came to 1 base and at J to 5 bases, leaving 8 bases not matched to a gene. Germline values: CDR1 SGHRS, CDR2 YFSETQ. The CDR3 sequence is 17 residues long. CDR3 sequence: CASSLRQLAGVNNEQFF. The CDR3 region has the DNA TGCGCCAGCAGCTTGCGTCAACTAGCGGGAGTTAACAATGAGCAGTTCTTC.

The chain employs TRBV12-3 or TRBV12-4 and TRBJ2-5; D ambiguous. Trimming stripped 2 bases from V and 5 bases from J, with 9 bases between. The CDR3 totals 13 residues. The CDR3 DNA reads TGTGCCAGCAGTTTACCACCCCTCGAGACCCAGTACTTC. It yields the protein CASSLPPLETQYF.

This chain uses TRBV4-1 with TRBJ1-1; D perhaps matches TRBD1 (5 bases). V dropped 0 bases and J dropped 3 bases, with 11 bases sitting between them. Germline CDR1 MGHRA, CDR2 YSYEKL. This CDR3 is 15 amino acids long. The CDR3 is CASSQDRRGDTEAFF. The DNA of the CDR3 is TGCGCCAGCAGCCAAGATCGACGGGGGGACACTGAAGCTTTCTTT.

This clonotype appeared once. The chain is built from TRBV3-1 and TRBJ2-3; no clear D. The V and J ends lost 0 bases and 5 bases respectively, with 9 bases between them. Germline assignment: CDR1 LGHDT and CDR2 YNNKEL (reference sequence). The CDR3 sequence is 14 residues long. The CDR3 here is CASSQDSAEDTQYF. CDR3 sequence (DNA): TGTGCCAGCAGCCAAGATTCCGCTGAAGATACGCAGTATTTT.

This clonotype was observed a few times. V and J are TRBV20-1 and TRBJ2-7; tentative D call: TRBD2 (5 bases). The CDR3 is 13 residues long. Germline CDR1 is DFQATT and CDR2 is SNEGSKA (reference sequence). Trimming removed 1 base at V and 7 bases at J, with 14 bases between. CDR3 nucleotides: TGCAGTGCTAGAGCCGCAATCCCGGGAGAGCAGTACTTC. Translated, it gives CSARAAIPGEQYF.

The sample holds many counts of this clonotype. This chain connects TRBV29-1 to TRBJ2-1, with a tentative D call TRBD1 (5 bases). This CDR3 spans 12 amino acids. The germline gives CDR1 SQVTM, CDR2 ANQGSEA. The V gene lost 7 bases and the J gene lost 5 bases, with 12 bases spanning the gap. CDR3 nucleotide sequence: TGCAGCGCCTTGGGGCCCAACAATGAGCAGTTCTTC. It encodes CSALGPNNEQFF.

The table lists this clonotype with many counts. V usage is TRBV5-1 and J usage is TRBJ2-3; 9 bases are a match to TRBD2. The CDR3 covers 16 residues. The germline CDR1 and CDR2 sequences are SGHRS and YFSETQ. Trimming at V came to 2 bases and at J to 2 bases, leaving 6 bases not matched to a gene. In DNA, the CDR3 is TGCGCCAGCAGCTTTAGTAGCGGGGGTACCACAGATACGCAGTATTTT. Encoded protein: CASSFSSGGTTDTQYF.

At least ten counts were recorded for this clonotype. The chain combines TRBV20-1 with TRBJ2-3; 8 bases agree with TRBD2. J lost 5 bases, V lost 3 bases, and 10 bases had no gene match. The CDR3 spans 15 residues. Germline CDR1 reads DFQATT; CDR2 reads SNEGSKA (reference sequence). The CDR3 region has the DNA TGCAGTGCTAGTCTAGCGGGTGGATATGTAGATACGCAGTATTTT. Encoded protein: CSASLAGGYVDTQYF.

The chain uses TRBV20-1 and TRBJ2-3, with 10 bases fitting TRBD1. The length of the CDR3 is 15 residues. Germline V CDR1 and CDR2: DFQATT, SNEGSKA (reference sequence). The V segment lost 5 bases and the J segment 3 bases; nucleotides outside the gene matches: 8. The CDR3 DNA follows: TGCAGTGCTGAGAGAGGGGGACAGGGGACAGATACGCAGTATTTT. Its protein is CSAERGGQGTDTQYF.

The rearrangement links TRBV3-1 to TRBJ2-3; TRBD1 is a possible D gene (5 bases). The CDR3 runs to 14 residues. V was clipped by 1 base and J by 2 bases, with 7 bases between them. The germline V gene encodes CDR1 LGHDT and CDR2 YNNKEL (reference sequence). The CDR3 protein is CASSQVGDTDTQYF. CDR3 bases: TGTGCCAGCAGCCAAGTAGGGGACACAGATACGCAGTATTTT.

This clonotype was found a few times. The rearrangement links TRBV12-3 or TRBV12-4 to TRBJ1-2; 10 nucleotides agree with TRBD1. This CDR3 is 16 amino acids long. V was clipped by 3 bases and J by 4 bases; unmatched bases: 8. CDR3 in DNA: TGTGCCAGCAGTTTCCGGACAGGGGGAAGGGGCTATGGCTACACCTTC. Translated: CASSFRTGGRGYGYTF.